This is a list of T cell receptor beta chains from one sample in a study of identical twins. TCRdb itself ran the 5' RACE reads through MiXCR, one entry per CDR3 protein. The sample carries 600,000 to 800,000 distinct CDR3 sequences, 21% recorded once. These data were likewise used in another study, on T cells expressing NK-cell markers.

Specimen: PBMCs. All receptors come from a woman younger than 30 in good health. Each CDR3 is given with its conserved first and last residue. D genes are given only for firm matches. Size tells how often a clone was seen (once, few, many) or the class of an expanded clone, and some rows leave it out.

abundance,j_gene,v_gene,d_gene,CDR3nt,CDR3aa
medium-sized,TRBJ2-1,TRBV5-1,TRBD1,TGCGCCAGCAGCACAGGGGGCGGAAGCTCCTACAATGAGCAGTTCTTC,CASSTGGGSSYNEQFF
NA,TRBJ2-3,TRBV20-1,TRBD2,TGCAGTGCTAGTGCTAGCGGATTAGGGGATACGCAGTATTTT,CSASASGLGDTQYF
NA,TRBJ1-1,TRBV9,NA,TGTGCCAGCAGCGCTACAGGGTGGGGCACTGAAGCTTTCTTT,CASSATGWGTEAFF
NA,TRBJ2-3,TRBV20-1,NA,TGCAGTGCTAGAGCTGGGCAGGGTATAGGTACGCAGTATTTT,CSARAGQGIGTQYF
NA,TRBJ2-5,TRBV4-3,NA,TGCGCCAGCAGCCAAGATCGGGCTATTATTGGGGGTCGAGGGACCCAGTACTTC,CASSQDRAIIGGRGTQYF
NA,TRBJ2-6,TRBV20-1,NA,TGCTGTGCTCGGGGGGACACAGTTCACTCTGGGGCCAACGTCCTGACTTTC,CCARGDTVHSGANVLTF
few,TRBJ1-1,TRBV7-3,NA,TGTGCCAGCAGCTTAATGGTGAACACTGAAGCTTTCTTT,CASSLMVNTEAFF
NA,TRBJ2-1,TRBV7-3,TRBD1,TGTGCCAGCAGCTCTGGACAGGGCTCCTACAATGAGCGGTTCTTC,CASSSGQGSYNERFF
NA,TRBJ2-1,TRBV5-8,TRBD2,TGTGCCAGCAGCTGGGTAGCGGGAGGGCCGTCCTACAATGAGCAGTTCTTC,CASSWVAGGPSYNEQFF
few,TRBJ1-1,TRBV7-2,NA,TGTGCCAGCAGACACGCGGGAACCACTGGAGCTTTCTTT,CASRHAGTTGAFF
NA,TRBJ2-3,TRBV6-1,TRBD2,TGTGCCAGCAGAGCCCCGGGACTAGCCCCAGATACGCAGTATTTT,CASRAPGLAPDTQYF
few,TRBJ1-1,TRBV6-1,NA,TGTGCCAGCAAATACGACAGTTACACTGAAGCTTTCTTT,CASKYDSYTEAFF
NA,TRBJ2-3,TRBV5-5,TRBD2,TGTGCCAGCAGCTCAATAGCGGGAGTGAGCGGTACGCAGTATTTT,CASSSIAGVSGTQYF
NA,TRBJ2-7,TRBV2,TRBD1,TGTGCCAGCACCTGGACAGGGACCTACGAGCAGTACTTC,CASTWTGTYEQYF
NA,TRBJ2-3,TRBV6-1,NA,TGTGCCAGCAGTATCCGCGGCGGATTGACTGGCACAGATACGCAGTATTTT,CASSIRGGLTGTDTQYF
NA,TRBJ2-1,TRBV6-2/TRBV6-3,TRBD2,TGTGCCAGCAGTTCTACAGCGGGACCGACCCGATTCAATGAGCAGTTCTTC,CASSSTAGPTRFNEQFF
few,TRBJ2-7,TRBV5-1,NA,TGCGCCAGCAGCTTGGGGGCCGGATCGGTATACGAGCAGTACTTC,CASSLGAGSVYEQYF
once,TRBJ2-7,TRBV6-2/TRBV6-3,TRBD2,TGTGCCAGCAGTGGACTAGCGGGAGACTACGAGCAGTACTTC,CASSGLAGDYEQYF
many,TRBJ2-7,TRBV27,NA,TGTGCCAGCAGCTTTAGGGGCGAGCAGTACTTC,CASSFRGEQYF
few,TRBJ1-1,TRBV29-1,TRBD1,TGCAGCGTTGAAGATCCACAGGGGATCGGGTCCACTGAAGCTTTCTTT,CSVEDPQGIGSTEAFF
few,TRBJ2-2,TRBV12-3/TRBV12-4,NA,TGTGCCAGCAGTTTACCCGTATGGCAGGGAGGCACCGGGGAGCTGTTTTTT,CASSLPVWQGGTGELFF
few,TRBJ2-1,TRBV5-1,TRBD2,TGCGCCAGCAGCTTGTTGTCGGGGGGGACCCACAATGAGCAGTTCTTC,CASSLLSGGTHNEQFF
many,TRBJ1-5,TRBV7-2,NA,TGTGCCAGCAGCTTAGCTAGGAATAGCAATCAGCCCCAGCATTTT,CASSLARNSNQPQHF
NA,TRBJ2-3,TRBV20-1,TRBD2,TGCAGTGCCCAGGGACTAGCGGGAGGGCCGAGGAGAGATACGCAGTATTTT,CSAQGLAGGPRRDTQYF